This T cell receptor (beta chain) was recorded in a study of sequential checkpoint blockade in melanoma. The overall study: Arm A got nivolumab then ipilimumab; arm B the reverse, 1:1.

The treatment here: randomized to nivolumab then ipilimumab (arm A) or the reverse (arm B). Only in-frame clones appear in the TCRdb table, and some are missing; sequencing was by immunoSEQ multiplex PCR. The table has approximately 7,000 clones, under 30% seen once. The CDR3 is 17 amino acids. CDR1 is SGHRS, CDR2 YFSETQ, per germline. V was cut by 0 bases and J by 3 bases, with 16 bases left in between. This material consisted of tumor tissue (inferred from file names), taken from a patient given nivolumab and ipilimumab in sequence. V is TRBV5-1 and J is TRBJ2-1, with a weak D call TRBD1 (6 bases). The source is a human donor with melanoma. CDR3 residues: CASSLATGTSLYNEQFF. The CDR3 coding sequence is TGCGCCAGCAGCTTGGCCACCGGGACATCTCTCTACAATGAGCAGTTCTTC.